This T cell receptor (beta chain) was identified during a study of blood T cell repertoires in COVID-19. On the study more broadly: Sample material is recorded as cDNA or gDNA derived from T cells, B-cell-depleted T cells, or PBMCs.

The CDR3 runs to 16 residues. Original processing notes: How many nucleated cells were present was estimated from reference gene primer amplification. This table comes from immunoSEQ multiplex PCR, and its TCRdb copy is limited to in-frame clones, with some not included. For V, J and clone size, that table is used; D and trimming come from the DNA. The sample has roughly 250,000 clones, less than 90% seen once. This clone was seen once. The chain uses TRBV12-2 and TRBJ1-5. TRBV12-2 is reported as a pseudogene. The sequence was obtained from a man aged 55 to 70 who had recovered from COVID-19. Material: peripheral blood. The CDR3: CASRWRRENSNQPQHF. The CDR3 bases are TGTGCAAGTCGCTGGCGCCGGGAAAATAGCAATCAGCCCCAGCATTTT.